A selection of T cell receptor beta chains follows, all from one sample in a study of T cells in Graves' hyperthyroidism and ophthalmopathy. TCRdb itself ran the multiplex PCR reads through MiXCR, one entry per CDR3 protein. The repertoire consists of about 290,000 distinct CDR3 sequences, with about a sixth occurring once and the leading ten covering over 50%. Sequenced sample: blood. These receptors were taken from an older woman with Graves' ophthalmopathy. The CDR3 runs from the conserved cysteine through the conserved F or W. The order of the fields is V gene, J gene, clone size, D gene, CDR3 DNA, CDR3 protein. D genes are given only for firm matches. Where a row states a size, it is once, few, many or the class of an expanded clone; other rows omit it.

>TRBV27|TRBJ1-2|many|TRBD1
TGTGCCAGCAGTTTCTTCGGGACAGGGTCATGGGGCTACACCTTC
CASSFFGTGSWGYTF
>TRBV11-2|TRBJ2-3|many|TRBD1
TGTGCCAGCGGACCCGGGACAGGGGCTATCGATACGCAGTATTTT
CASGPGTGAIDTQYF
>TRBV5-1|TRBJ2-2|many|-
TGCGCCAGCAGCTTGGTATCGGGATCCGGGGAGCTGTTTTTT
CASSLVSGSGELFF
>TRBV7-2|TRBJ2-7|many|-
TGTGCCAGCAGCTTAGTAAAAGGGAACCTCGAGCAGTACTTC
CASSLVKGNLEQYF
>TRBV5-1|TRBJ1-1|many|-
TGCGCCGGCCCAACTCAGACTGAAGCTTTCTTT
CAGPTQTEAFF
>TRBV6-1|TRBJ2-2|many|-
TGTGCCAGCAGCTACGGGGGCGGGGAGCTGTTTTTT
CASSYGGGELFF
>TRBV27|TRBJ2-1|few|TRBD2
TGTGCCAGCAGCTCCCTAGCGGGGGGGCGGAATGAGCAGTTCTTC
CASSSLAGGRNEQFF
>TRBV5-4|TRBJ2-4|once|-
TGTGCCAGCAGCTCCGCAGAGACTAGTTTTAAGCACTTC
CASSSAETSFKHF
>TRBV5-1|TRBJ1-1|many|-
TGCGCCAGCAGCTCCCCACCATGGACTGAAGCTTTCTTT
CASSSPPWTEAFF
>TRBV20-1|TRBJ2-7|few|TRBD2
TGCAGAGGGACTAGCGGGAATCAGTACGAGCAGTACTTC
CRGTSGNQYEQYF
>TRBV27|TRBJ1-1|many|-
TGTGCCAGCAGTTTAGAGGGTCGTGACACTGAAGCTTTCTTT
CASSLEGRDTEAFF
>TRBV28|TRBJ2-2|-|TRBD1
TGTGCCAGCAGGACAGGGAGCGGCACCGGGGAGCTGTTTTTT
CASRTGSGTGELFF
>TRBV4-3|TRBJ2-7|-|TRBD2
TGCGCCAGCAGCCTAACGTACAGCGGGGGGGCCTCCAATGAGCAGTACTTC
CASSLTYSGGASNEQYF
>TRBV11-2|TRBJ2-7|few|-
TGTGCCAGCAGCACCAACTCCAGGGAGAAGGACTTC
CASSTNSREKDF
>TRBV20-1|TRBJ2-5|many|TRBD1
TGCAGTGCTTACGACAGGGGAGAGACCCAGTACTTC
CSAYDRGETQYF
>TRBV6-5|TRBJ1-5|-|-
TGTGCCAGCAGTTACTCCTTAGACCAGCCCCAGCATTTT
CASSYSLDQPQHF
>TRBV19|TRBJ1-4|-|-
TGTGCCAGTAGTATAGCCCGGCGGGAGAATACTAATGAAAAACTGTTTTTT
CASSIARRENTNEKLFF
>TRBV18|TRBJ1-1|many|-
TGTGCCAGCTCACCAAGTGCAGGGACTGAAGCTTTCTTT
CASSPSAGTEAFF
>TRBV28|TRBJ2-7|many|TRBD2
TGTGCCAGCAGTCCCGTGGGACTAGCGGGGAGCTCCTACGAGCAGTACTTC
CASSPVGLAGSSYEQYF
>TRBV7-2|TRBJ1-1|few|-
TGTGCCAGCAACCGGGACGCCAACACTGAAGCTTTCTTT
CASNRDANTEAFF